What follows is one T cell receptor (beta chain) and its context. Its target antigen remains unknown. A junction boundary mismatches the germline segment, possibly from a read error. The CDR3 runs 14 amino acids, cysteine and phenylalanine included. Only CDR3 DNA remains: 42 bases, in frame from the first base. CDR1 and CDR2 are read off the germline V gene as MNHEY and SVGAGI. Receptor amplification or capture employed the immunoSEQ multiplex PCR assay. Here the immuneACCESS table is served through TCRdb, limited to in-frame sequences with V and J called. Missing clones are a known gap in these copies; in checked studies unresolved V genes cover under half, and the rest lacks a known reason. This sample gives just over 90,000 clones in total; around 86% of them show up just once. Of the sample, 0.95% to 1.5% is held by the ten largest clones. The data derive from a study of control samples from healthy donors and cancer patients (dated by TCRdb to 2020 to 2022).

The TCR was taken from a woman aged 45-59 years in good health. The sequence is built from TRBV6-5 and TRBJ2-3; 11 bases in the junction line up with TRBD1. Source material: blood. CDR3 sequence: CAGSRDRGGDTQYF. The DNA sequence is given as TGTGCCGGCAGTAGGGACAGGGGGGGAGATACGCAGTATTTT.